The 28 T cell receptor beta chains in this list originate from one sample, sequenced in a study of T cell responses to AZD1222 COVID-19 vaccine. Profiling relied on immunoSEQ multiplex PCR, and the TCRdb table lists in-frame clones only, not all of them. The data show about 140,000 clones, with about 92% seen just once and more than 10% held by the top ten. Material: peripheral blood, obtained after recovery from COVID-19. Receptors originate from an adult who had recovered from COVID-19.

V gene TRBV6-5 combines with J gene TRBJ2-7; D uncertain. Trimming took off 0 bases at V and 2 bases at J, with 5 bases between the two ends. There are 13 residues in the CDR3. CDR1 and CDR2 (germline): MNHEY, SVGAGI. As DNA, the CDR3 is TGTGCCAGCAGTTACTCGCGCGCCTACGAGCAGTACTTC. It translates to CASSYSRAYEQYF.

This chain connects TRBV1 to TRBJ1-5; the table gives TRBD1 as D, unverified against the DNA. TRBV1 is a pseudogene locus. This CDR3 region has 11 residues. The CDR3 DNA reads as TGCACCAACCCAGGGCTTCAGCCCCAGCATTTT. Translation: CTNPGLQPQHF.

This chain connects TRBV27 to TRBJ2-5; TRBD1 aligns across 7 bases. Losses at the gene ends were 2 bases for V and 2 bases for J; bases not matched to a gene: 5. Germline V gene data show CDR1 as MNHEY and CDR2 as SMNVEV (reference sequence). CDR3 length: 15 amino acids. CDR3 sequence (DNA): TGTGCCAGCAGTTTAGGCCTGGGACAGCAAGAGACCCAGTACTTC. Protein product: CASSLGLGQQETQYF.

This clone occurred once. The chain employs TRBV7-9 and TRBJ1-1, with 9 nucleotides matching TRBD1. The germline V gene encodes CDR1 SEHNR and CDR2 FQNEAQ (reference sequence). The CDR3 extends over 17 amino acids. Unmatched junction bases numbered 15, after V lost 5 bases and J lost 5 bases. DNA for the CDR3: TGTGCCAGCAGCGGCACCGGGACAGGGTTTAGTGTGACTGAAGCTTTCTTT. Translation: CASSGTGTGFSVTEAFF.

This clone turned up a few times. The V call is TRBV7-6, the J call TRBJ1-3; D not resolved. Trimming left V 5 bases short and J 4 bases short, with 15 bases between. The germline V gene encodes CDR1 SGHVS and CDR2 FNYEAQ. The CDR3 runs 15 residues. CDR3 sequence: CASSRLRSTGNTIYF. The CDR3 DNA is TGTGCCAGCAGCCGACTCAGATCGACGGGAAACACCATATATTTT.

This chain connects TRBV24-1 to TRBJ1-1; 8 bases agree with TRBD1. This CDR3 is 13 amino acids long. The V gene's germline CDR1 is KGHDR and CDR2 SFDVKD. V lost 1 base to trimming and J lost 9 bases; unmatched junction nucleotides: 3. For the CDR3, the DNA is TGTGCCACCAGTGATTTCGGACAGGGAAAAGCTTTCTTT. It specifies CATSDFGQGKAFF.

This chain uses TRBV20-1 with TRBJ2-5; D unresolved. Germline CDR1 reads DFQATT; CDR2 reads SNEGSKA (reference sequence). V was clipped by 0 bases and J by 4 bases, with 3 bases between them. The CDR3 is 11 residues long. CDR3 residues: CSARDRETQYF. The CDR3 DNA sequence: TGCAGTGCTAGAGATAGAGAGACCCAGTACTTC.

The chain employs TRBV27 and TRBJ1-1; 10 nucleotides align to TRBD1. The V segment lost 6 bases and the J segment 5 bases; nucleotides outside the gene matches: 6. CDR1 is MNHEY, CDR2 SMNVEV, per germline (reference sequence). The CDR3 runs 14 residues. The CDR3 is CASRTGGGTTEAFF. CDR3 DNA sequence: TGTGCCAGCAGGACAGGGGGCGGAACAACTGAAGCTTTCTTT.

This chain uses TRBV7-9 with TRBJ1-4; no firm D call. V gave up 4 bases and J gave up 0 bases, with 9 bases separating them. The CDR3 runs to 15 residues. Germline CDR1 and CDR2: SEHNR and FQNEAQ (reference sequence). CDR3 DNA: TGTGCCAGCAGCTCTCAACTTGCAACTAATGAAAAACTGTTTTTT. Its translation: CASSSQLATNEKLFF.

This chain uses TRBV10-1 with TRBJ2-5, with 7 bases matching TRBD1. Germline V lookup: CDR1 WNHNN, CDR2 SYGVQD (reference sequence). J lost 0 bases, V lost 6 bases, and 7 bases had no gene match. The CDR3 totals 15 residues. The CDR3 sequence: CASSATGNNQETQYF. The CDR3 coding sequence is TGCGCCAGCAGCGCGACAGGGAACAACCAAGAGACCCAGTACTTC.

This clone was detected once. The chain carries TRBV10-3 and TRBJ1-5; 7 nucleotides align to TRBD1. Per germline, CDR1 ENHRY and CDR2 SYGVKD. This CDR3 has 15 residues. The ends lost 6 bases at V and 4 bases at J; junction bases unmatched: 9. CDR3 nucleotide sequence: TGTGCCATCAGCGATGGGACAGTCGGAAATCAGCCCCAGCATTTT. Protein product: CAISDGTVGNQPQHF.

The CDR3 nucleotides read TGTGCCAGCAGTTTTGAAGACTTACTAAGGGGAAAACTGTTTTTT. Translating gives CASSFEDLLRGKLFF. The J gene is TRBJ1-4, the V gene TRBV28, with TRBD1 as a possible D gene (5 bases). The V end was cut by 3 bases, the J end by 10 bases, with 18 bases between. Germline V lookup: CDR1 MDHEN, CDR2 SYDVKM. The length of the CDR3 is 15 residues.

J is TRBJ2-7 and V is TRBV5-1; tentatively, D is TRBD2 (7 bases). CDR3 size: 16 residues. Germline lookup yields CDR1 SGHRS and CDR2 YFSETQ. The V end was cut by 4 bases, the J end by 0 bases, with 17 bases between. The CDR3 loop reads CASSRTGQRDSYEQYF. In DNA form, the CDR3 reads TGCGCCAGCAGCCGTACAGGGCAGCGGGACTCCTACGAGCAGTACTTC.

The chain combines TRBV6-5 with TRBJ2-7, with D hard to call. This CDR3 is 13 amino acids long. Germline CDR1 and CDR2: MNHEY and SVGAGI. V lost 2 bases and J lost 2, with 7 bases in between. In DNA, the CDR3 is TGTGCCAGCAGTTACGGGTTACCCTACGAGCAGTACTTC. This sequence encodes CASSYGLPYEQYF.

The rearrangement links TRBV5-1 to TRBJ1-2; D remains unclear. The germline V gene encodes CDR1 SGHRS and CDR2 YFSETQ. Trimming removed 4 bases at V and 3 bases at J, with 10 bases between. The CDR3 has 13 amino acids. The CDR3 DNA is TGCGCCAGCAGCCGGCAAGAGGACTATGGCTACACCTTC. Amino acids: CASSRQEDYGYTF. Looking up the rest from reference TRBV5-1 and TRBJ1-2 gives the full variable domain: KAGVTQTPRYLIKTRGQQVTLSCSPISGHRSVSWYQQTPGQGLQFLFEYFSETQRNKGNFPGRFSGRQFSNSRSEMNVSTLELGDSALYLCASSRQEDYGYTFGSGTRLTVV.

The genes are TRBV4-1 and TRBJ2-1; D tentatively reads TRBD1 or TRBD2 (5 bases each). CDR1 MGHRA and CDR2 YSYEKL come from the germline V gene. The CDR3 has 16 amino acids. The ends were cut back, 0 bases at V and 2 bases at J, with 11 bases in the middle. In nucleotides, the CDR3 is TGCGCCAGCAGCCAAGATATCCGGGACCCCTACAATGAGCAGTTCTTC. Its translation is CASSQDIRDPYNEQFF.

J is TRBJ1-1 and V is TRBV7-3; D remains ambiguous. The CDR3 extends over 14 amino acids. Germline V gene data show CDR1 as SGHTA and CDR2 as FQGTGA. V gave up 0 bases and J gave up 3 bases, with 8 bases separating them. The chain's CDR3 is CASSLTGGYTEAFF. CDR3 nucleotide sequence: TGTGCCAGCAGCTTAACGGGTGGTTACACTGAAGCTTTCTTT.

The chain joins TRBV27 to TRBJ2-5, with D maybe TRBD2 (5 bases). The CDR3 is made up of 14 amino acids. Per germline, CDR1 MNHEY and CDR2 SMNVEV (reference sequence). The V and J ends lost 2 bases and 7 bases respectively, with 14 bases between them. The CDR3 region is CASSLPDSVGTQYF. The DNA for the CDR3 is TGTGCCAGCAGTTTACCCGATAGCGTGGGGACCCAGTACTTC.

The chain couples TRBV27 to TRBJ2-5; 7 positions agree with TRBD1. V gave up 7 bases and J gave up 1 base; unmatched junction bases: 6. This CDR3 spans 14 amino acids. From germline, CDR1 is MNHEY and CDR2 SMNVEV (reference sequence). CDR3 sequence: CASKSWDSQETQYF. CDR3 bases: TGTGCCAGCAAGAGTTGGGACAGCCAAGAGACCCAGTACTTC.

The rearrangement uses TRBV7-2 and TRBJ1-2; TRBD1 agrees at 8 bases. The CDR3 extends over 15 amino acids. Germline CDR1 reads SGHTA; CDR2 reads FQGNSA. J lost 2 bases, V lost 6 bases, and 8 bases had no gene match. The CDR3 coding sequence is TGTGCCAGCAGTCTAGGGACAGGTTTCAACTATGGCTACACCTTC. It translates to CASSLGTGFNYGYTF.

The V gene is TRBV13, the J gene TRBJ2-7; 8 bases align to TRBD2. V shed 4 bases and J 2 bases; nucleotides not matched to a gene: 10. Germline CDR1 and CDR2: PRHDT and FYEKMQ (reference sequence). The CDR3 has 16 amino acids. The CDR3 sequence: CASSYTSGRAPYEQYF. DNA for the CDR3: TGTGCCAGCAGCTATACTAGCGGCCGAGCACCCTACGAGCAGTACTTC.

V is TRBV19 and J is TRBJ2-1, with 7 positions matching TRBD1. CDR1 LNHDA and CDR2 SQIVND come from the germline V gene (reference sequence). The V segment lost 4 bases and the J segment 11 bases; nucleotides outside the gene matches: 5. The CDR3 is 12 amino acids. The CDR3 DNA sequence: TGTGCCAGTAGTACGCGAGGGGGCCAGCAGTTCTTC. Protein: CASSTRGGQQFF.

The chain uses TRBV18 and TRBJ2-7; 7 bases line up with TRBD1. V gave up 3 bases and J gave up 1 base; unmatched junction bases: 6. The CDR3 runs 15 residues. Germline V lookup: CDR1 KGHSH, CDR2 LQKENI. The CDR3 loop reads CASSPPGQPSYEQYF. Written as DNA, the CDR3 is TGTGCCAGCTCACCTCCGGGACAGCCTTCCTACGAGCAGTACTTC.

CDR3 sequence reads: CASSFPGQGETDTQYF. The CDR3 coding sequence is TGTGCCAGCAGTTTCCCCGGACAGGGGGAAACAGATACGCAGTATTTT. This chain links TRBV28 with TRBJ2-3, with 10 bases aligning to TRBD1. Germline CDR1 and CDR2: MDHEN and SYDVKM. The CDR3 has 16 residues. V trimming: 3 bases; J trimming: 3 bases; junction bases outside the gene matches: 6.

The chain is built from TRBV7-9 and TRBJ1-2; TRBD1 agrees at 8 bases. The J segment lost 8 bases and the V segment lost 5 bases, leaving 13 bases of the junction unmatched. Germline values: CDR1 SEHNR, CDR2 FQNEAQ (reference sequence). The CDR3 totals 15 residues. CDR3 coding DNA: TGTGCCAGCAGCCGCGGGACAGGTAGTCGGGACGGCTACACCTTC. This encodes CASSRGTGSRDGYTF.

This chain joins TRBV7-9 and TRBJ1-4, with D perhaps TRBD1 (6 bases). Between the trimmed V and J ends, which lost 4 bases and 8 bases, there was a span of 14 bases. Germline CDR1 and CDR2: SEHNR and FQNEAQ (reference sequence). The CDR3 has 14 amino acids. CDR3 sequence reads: CASSSSGVGEKLFF. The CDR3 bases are TGTGCCAGCAGCTCCTCAGGGGTGGGAGAAAAACTGTTTTTT.

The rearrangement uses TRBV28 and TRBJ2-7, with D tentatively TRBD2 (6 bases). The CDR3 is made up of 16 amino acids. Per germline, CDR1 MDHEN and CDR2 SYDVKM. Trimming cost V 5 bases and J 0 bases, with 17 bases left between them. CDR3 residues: CASSPAGGLSSYEQYF. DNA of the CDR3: TGTGCCAGCAGTCCAGCTGGGGGGTTGAGCTCCTACGAGCAGTACTTC.

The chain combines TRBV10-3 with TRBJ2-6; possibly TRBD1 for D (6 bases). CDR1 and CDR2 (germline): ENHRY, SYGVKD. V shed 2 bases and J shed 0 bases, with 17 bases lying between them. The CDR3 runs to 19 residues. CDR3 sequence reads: CAISEPDSHPYSGANVLTF. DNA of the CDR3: TGTGCCATCAGTGAGCCGGACAGCCACCCTTACTCTGGGGCCAACGTCCTGACTTTC.